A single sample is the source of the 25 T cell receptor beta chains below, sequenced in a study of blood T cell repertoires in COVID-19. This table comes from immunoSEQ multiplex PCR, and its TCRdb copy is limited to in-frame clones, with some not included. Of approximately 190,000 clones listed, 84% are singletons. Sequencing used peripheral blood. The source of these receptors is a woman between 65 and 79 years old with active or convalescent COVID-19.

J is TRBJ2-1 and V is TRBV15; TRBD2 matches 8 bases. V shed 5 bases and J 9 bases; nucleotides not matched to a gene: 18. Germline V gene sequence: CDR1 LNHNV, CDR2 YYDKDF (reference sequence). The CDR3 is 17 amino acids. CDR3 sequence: CATSPRAGREVSGEQFF. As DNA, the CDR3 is TGTGCCACCAGCCCAAGGGCTGGGCGGGAGGTCTCTGGTGAGCAGTTCTTC.

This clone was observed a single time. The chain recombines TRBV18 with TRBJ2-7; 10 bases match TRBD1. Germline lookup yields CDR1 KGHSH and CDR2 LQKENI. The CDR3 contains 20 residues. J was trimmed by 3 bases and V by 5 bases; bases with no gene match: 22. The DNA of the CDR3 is TGTGCCAGCTCAAACCTCTATCCGGGACAGGGGCTAACCCGTCTCTACGAGCAGTACTTC. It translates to CASSNLYPGQGLTRLYEQYF.

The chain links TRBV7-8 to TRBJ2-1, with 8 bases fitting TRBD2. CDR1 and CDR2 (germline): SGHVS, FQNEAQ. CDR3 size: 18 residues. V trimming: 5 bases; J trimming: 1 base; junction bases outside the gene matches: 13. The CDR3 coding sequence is TGTGCCAGCAGCCGGGGGGGACTGGCGGGAATATCCTACAATGAGCAGTTCTTC. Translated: CASSRGGLAGISYNEQFF.

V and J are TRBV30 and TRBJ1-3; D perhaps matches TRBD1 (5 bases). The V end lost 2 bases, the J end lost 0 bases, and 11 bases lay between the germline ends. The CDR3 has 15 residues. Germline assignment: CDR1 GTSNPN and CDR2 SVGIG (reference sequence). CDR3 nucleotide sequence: TGTGCCTGGAGTCTAGGCGGGACCTCTGGAAACACCATATATTTT. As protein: CAWSLGGTSGNTIYF.

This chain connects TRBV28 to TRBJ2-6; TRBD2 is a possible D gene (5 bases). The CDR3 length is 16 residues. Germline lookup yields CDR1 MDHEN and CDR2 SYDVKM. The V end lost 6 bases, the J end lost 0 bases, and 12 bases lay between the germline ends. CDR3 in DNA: TGTGCCAGCAGACATTTCCGGGACTCTGGGGCCAACGTCCTGACTTTC. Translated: CASRHFRDSGANVLTF.

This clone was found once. The CDR3 nucleotides read TGCGCCAGCAGCCAATGGTCGCAGGCCACCTATAATTCACCCCTCCACTTT. This codes for CASSQWSQATYNSPLHF. This chain connects TRBV4-1 to TRBJ1-6; no definite D call. The CDR3 length is 17 residues. V was clipped by 2 bases and J by 2 bases, with 13 bases between them. Germline V gene sequence: CDR1 MGHRA, CDR2 YSYEKL.

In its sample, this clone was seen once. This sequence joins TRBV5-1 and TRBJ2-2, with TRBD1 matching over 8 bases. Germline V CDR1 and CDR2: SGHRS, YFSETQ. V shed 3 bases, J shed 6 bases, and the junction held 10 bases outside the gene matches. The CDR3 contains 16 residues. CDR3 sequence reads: CASSSGTGRIPGELFF. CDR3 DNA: TGCGCCAGCAGCTCCGGGACAGGAAGGATTCCCGGGGAGCTGTTTTTT.

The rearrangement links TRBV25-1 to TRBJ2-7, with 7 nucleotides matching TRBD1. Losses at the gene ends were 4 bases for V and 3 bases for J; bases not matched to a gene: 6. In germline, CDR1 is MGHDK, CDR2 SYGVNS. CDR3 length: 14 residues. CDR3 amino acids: CASSAWDRGYEQYF. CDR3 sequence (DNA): TGTGCCAGCAGTGCATGGGACAGAGGCTACGAGCAGTACTTC.

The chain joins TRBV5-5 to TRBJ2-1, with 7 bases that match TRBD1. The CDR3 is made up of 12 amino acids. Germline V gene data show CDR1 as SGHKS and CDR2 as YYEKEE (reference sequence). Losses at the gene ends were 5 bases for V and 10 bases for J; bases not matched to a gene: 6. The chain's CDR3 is CASSLKGGEQFF. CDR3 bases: TGTGCCAGCAGTCTAAAAGGGGGCGAGCAGTTCTTC.

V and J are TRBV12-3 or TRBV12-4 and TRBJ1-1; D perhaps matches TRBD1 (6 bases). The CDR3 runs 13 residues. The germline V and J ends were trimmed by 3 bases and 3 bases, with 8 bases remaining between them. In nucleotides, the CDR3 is TGTGCCAGCAGTTTCACAGGGTACACTGAAGCTTTCTTT. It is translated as CASSFTGYTEAFF.

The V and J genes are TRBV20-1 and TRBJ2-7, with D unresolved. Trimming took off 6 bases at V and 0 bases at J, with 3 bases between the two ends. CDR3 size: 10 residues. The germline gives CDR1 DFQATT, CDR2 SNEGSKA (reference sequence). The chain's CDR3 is CSAASYEQYF. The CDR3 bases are TGCAGTGCGGCCTCCTACGAGCAGTACTTC.

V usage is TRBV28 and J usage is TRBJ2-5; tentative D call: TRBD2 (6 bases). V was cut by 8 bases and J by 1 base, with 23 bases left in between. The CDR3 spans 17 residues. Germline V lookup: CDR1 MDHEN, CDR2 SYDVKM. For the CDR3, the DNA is TGTGCCAGCGGACCTGGTTGGGGGGAAGAAGGCCAAGAGACCCAGTACTTC. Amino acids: CASGPGWGEEGQETQYF.

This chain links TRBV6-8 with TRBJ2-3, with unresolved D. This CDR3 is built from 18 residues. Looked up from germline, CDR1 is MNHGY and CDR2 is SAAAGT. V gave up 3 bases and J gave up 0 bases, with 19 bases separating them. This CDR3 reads CASSYSPPGSPSTDTQYF. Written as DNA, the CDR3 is TGTGCCAGCAGTTATTCCCCTCCGGGTTCGCCTAGCACAGATACGCAGTATTTT.

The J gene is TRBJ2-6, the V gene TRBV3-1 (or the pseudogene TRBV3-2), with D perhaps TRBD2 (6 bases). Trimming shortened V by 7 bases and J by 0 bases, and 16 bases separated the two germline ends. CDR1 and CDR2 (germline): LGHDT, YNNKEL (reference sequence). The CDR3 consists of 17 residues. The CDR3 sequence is CASTKRDWLSGANVLTF. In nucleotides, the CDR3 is TGTGCCAGCACTAAACGGGACTGGCTCTCTGGGGCCAACGTCCTGACTTTC.

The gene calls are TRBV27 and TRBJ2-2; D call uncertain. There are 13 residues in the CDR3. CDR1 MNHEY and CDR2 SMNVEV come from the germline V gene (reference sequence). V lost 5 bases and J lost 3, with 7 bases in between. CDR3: CASSPRYTGELFF. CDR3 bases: TGTGCCAGCAGTCCACGGTACACCGGGGAGCTGTTTTTT.

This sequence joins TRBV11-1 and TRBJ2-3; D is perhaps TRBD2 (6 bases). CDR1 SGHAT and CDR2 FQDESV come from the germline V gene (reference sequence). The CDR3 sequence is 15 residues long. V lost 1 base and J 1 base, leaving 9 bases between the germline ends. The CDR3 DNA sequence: TGTGCCAGCAGCTTAGATTCTAGCGGCACAGATACGCAGTATTTT. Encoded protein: CASSLDSSGTDTQYF.

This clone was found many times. The chain's CDR3 is CASRVSSGRGVDTQYF. CDR3 nucleotides: TGTGCCAGCAGAGTCTCTAGCGGGAGAGGGGTAGATACGCAGTATTTT. The chain links TRBV2 to TRBJ2-3; 10 nucleotides match TRBD2. CDR1 and CDR2 (germline): SNHLY, FYNNEI. The CDR3 loop spans 16 amino acids. V lost 6 bases to trimming and J lost 5 bases; unmatched junction nucleotides: 11.

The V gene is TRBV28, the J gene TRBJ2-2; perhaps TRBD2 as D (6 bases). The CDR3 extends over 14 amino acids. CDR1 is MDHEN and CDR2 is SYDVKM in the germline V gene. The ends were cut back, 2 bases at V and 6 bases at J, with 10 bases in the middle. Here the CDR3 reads CASSLQGGAGELFF. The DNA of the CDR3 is TGTGCCAGCAGTTTACAGGGAGGAGCCGGGGAGCTGTTTTTT.

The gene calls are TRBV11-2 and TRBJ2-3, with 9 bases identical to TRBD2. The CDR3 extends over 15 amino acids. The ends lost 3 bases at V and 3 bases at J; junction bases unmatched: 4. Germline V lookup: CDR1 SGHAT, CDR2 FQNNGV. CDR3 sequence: CASSFHSGRTDTQYF. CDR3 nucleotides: TGTGCCAGCAGCTTCCATAGCGGGAGAACAGATACGCAGTATTTT.

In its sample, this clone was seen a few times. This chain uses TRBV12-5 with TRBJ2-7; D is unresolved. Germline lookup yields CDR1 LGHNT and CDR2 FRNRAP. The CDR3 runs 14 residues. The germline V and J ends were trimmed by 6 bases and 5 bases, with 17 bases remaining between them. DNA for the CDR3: TGTGCTAGTGGCTTTAAGCGAAGCGCGGACGAGCAGTACTTC. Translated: CASGFKRSADEQYF.

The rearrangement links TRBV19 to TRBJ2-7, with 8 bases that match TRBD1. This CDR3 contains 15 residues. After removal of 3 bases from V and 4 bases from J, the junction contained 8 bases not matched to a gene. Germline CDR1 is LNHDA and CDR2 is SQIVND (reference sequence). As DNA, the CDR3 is TGTGCCAGTAGTATCGAGGGCCGGGACAGGTACGAGCAGTACTTC. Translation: CASSIEGRDRYEQYF.

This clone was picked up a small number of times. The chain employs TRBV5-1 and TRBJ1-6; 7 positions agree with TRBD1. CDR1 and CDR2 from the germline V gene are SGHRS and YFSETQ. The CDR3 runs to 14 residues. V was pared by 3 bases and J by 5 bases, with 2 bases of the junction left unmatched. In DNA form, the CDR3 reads TGCGCCAGCAGCTCCGGGACAGATAATTCACCCCTCCACTTT. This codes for CASSSGTDNSPLHF.

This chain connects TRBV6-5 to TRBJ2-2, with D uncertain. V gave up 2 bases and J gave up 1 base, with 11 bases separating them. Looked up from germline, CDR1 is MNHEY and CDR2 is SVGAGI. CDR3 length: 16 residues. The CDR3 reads CASSYEAGVNTGELFF. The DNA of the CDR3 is TGTGCCAGCAGTTACGAAGCTGGAGTGAACACCGGGGAGCTGTTTTTT.

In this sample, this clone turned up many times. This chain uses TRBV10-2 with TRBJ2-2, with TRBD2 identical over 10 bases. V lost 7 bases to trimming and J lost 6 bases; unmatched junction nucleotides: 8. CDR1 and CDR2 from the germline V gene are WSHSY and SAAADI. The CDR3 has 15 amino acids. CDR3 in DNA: TGCGCCAGCACCATTACTAGCGGGAAGGCCGGGGAGCTGTTTTTT. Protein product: CASTITSGKAGELFF.

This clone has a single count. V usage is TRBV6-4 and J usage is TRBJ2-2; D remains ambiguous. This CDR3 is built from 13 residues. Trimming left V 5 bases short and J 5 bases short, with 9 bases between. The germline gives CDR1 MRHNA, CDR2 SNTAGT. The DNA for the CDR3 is TGTGCCAGCAGTCCCCTAGGAACCGGGGAGCTGTTTTTT. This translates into CASSPLGTGELFF.